This entry is about one T cell receptor beta chain. Antigen unknown. Memory CD4+ cells were the fraction left after CD45RA+ naive selection. The sample comes from a study of shared clonotypes between healthy human individuals. Regarding the study as a whole: Limited genetic and exposure-history diversity came from having few donors. Larger estimated richness was generally seen in naive subsets than in memory subsets.

The assay was carried out at the deep level. Assay: immunoSEQ multiplex PCR; the TCRdb copy retains only in-frame clones and omits some. The profile shows 650,000 to 750,000 clones, 72% of them singletons. In germline, CDR1 is SGHAT, CDR2 FQNNGV. V gave up 6 bases and J gave up 4 bases; unmatched junction bases: 6. The CDR3 sequence is 14 residues long. The chain carries TRBV11-2 and TRBJ2-1; TRBD2 aligns across 7 bases. Sequencing was done on a sample of memory CD4+ T cells sorted from blood. The subset was: CD45RA-negative fraction. This TCR came from a woman aged 25 to 39 in good health. The CDR3 DNA sequence: TGTGCCAGCAGTCAGCGGGACCGGTACAATGAGCAGTTCTTC. Translating it yields CASSQRDRYNEQFF. Full variable domain (remainder filled in from reference TRBV11-2 and TRBJ2-1): EAGVAQSPRYKIIEKRQSVAFWCNPISGHATLYWYQQILGQGPKLLIQFQNNGVVDDSQLPKDRFSAERLKGVDSTLKIQPAKLEDSAVYLCASSQRDRYNEQFFGPGTRLTVL.